Below are 15 T cell receptor beta chains sequenced from a single sample in a study of blood T cell repertoires in COVID-19. TCRdb keeps only in-frame clones here, not all; method: immunoSEQ multiplex PCR. The sample has approximately 100,000 clones; roughly 80% are singletons. The sequencing sample was made of peripheral blood. These receptors were taken from a human donor in a cohort sampled during active COVID-19.

V gene TRBV10-1 combines with J gene TRBJ2-1, with 10 bases identical to TRBD2. This CDR3 contains 20 residues. J was trimmed by 0 bases and V by 2 bases; bases with no gene match: 13. The germline CDR1 and CDR2 sequences are WNHNN and SYGVQD (reference sequence). This CDR3 is CASSESRIAGGPSSYNEQFF. The CDR3 region has the DNA TGCGCCAGCAGTGAGAGTCGGATAGCGGGAGGCCCAAGCTCCTACAATGAGCAGTTCTTC.

This chain joins TRBV11-3 and TRBJ2-2, with D possibly being TRBD2 (5 bases). The V and J ends lost 0 bases and 3 bases respectively, with 14 bases between them. This CDR3 comprises 17 residues. The germline CDR1 and CDR2 sequences are SGHNT and YENEEA. The CDR3 coding sequence is TGTGCCAGCAGCTTAGACGGCTCGGGATTGCACACCGGGGAGCTGTTTTTT. As protein: CASSLDGSGLHTGELFF.

The gene calls are TRBV29-1 and TRBJ2-4, with a tentative D call TRBD2 (7 bases). Trimming stripped 2 bases from V and 2 bases from J, with 16 bases between. This CDR3 is built from 16 residues. Germline assignment: CDR1 SQVTM and CDR2 ANQGSEA. As DNA, the CDR3 is TGCAGCGTTGAAAGGGGGTGGGGAGGGACCAAAAACATTCAGTACTTC. Translation: CSVERGWGGTKNIQYF.

The chain couples TRBV7-2 to TRBJ1-5; D gene ambiguous. Trimming pared 1 base from V and 0 bases from J, leaving 7 bases between. The CDR3 consists of 15 residues. Germline CDR1 reads SGHTA; CDR2 reads FQGNSA. The CDR3 nucleotides are TGTGCCAGCAGCTTAGACAGTAATAGCAATCAGCCCCAGCATTTT. This gives the protein CASSLDSNSNQPQHF.

The rearrangement links TRBV2 to TRBJ1-6; 7 nucleotides match TRBD1. Per germline, CDR1 SNHLY and CDR2 FYNNEI. The CDR3 is made up of 13 amino acids. V lost 7 bases, J lost 7 bases, and 4 bases stayed unmatched. CDR3 amino acids: CASMGTENSPLHF. The DNA for the CDR3 is TGTGCCAGCATGGGGACAGAAAATTCACCCCTCCACTTT.

The chain's CDR3 is CASSPRGTRNEQFF. In DNA form, the CDR3 reads TGTGCCAGCAGCCCACGGGGGACGAGGAATGAGCAGTTCTTC. The chain links TRBV7-2 to TRBJ2-1, with a weak D call TRBD2 (6 bases). Germline CDR1 reads SGHTA; CDR2 reads FQGNSA. V lost 5 bases to trimming and J lost 7 bases, with 15 bases between them. The CDR3 has 14 residues.

This chain links TRBV3-1 (or the pseudogene TRBV3-2) with TRBJ2-1; 9 bases match TRBD2. CDR3 length equals 15 residues. In germline, CDR1 is LGHDT, CDR2 YNNKEL (reference sequence). V lost 3 bases to trimming and J lost 5 bases; unmatched junction nucleotides: 5. The chain's CDR3 is CASSQRGLAHNEQFF. In nucleotides, the CDR3 is TGTGCCAGCAGCCAGAGGGGACTAGCCCACAATGAGCAGTTCTTC.

This clone was seen ten or more times. The rearrangement joins TRBV6-2 or TRBV6-3 to TRBJ1-4; D ambiguous. The length of the CDR3 is 15 residues. The germline V gene has CDR1 MNHEY and CDR2 SVGEGT. With 5 bases removed from V and 0 bases from J, the gap between germline ends came to 10 bases. The CDR3 spells CASSGRNATNEKLFF. DNA for the CDR3: TGTGCCAGCAGTGGCAGAAATGCAACTAATGAAAAACTGTTTTTT.

The chain combines TRBV19 with TRBJ1-5, with 7 bases matching TRBD1. Germline V gene sequence: CDR1 LNHDA, CDR2 SQIVND (reference sequence). V shed 1 base, J shed 4 bases, and the junction held 4 bases outside the gene matches. The CDR3 has 15 amino acids. The CDR3 nucleotides are TGTGCCAGTAGTATAGGGCAGGGGGGAAATCAGCCCCAGCATTTT. This codes for CASSIGQGGNQPQHF.

The V and J genes are TRBV6-2 or TRBV6-3 and TRBJ2-1; perhaps TRBD1 as D (6 bases). This CDR3 spans 13 amino acids. V lost 5 bases and J lost 8, with 13 bases in between. Looked up from germline, CDR1 is MNHEY and CDR2 is SVGEGT. The CDR3 DNA is TGTGCCAGCAGTAGAGGGACAACCGATGAGCAGTTCTTC. This translates into CASSRGTTDEQFF.

A few counts support this clone. This chain connects TRBV10-3 to TRBJ2-5; D remains ambiguous. There are 13 residues in the CDR3. Per the germline V gene, CDR1 is ENHRY and CDR2 is SYGVKD. V lost 9 bases and J 1 base, leaving 12 bases between the germline ends. For the CDR3, the DNA is TGTGCCATGTCGTGGGCCCCCCAAGAGACCCAGTACTTC. Protein product: CAMSWAPQETQYF.

For the CDR3, the DNA is TGCGCCAGCAGTGAGTCGAACAGGGGGTCATATACGCAGTATTTT. Translating gives CASSESNRGSYTQYF. This sequence joins TRBV10-2 and TRBJ2-3; 8 bases are a match to TRBD1. Looked up from germline, CDR1 is WSHSY and CDR2 is SAAADI. CDR3 length: 15 residues. Germline trimming cut 0 bases from V and 7 bases from J; bases unmatched to any gene: 6.

The chain carries TRBV11-2 and TRBJ2-7; 8 bases are a match to TRBD1. With 0 bases clipped from V and 4 bases from J, the junction kept 8 bases outside the gene matches. This CDR3 is 16 amino acids long. The germline CDR1 and CDR2 sequences are SGHAT and FQNNGV. The DNA of the CDR3 is TGTGCCAGCAGCTTAGAAGTGGGCAGGGGGCATTACGAGCAGTACTTC. Its translation: CASSLEVGRGHYEQYF.

This clone was observed a few times. The J gene is TRBJ1-4, the V gene TRBV9, with 7 bases fitting TRBD1. J gave up 3 bases and V 4 bases, and 6 bases lay outside the gene matches. Germline CDR1 and CDR2: SGDLS and YYNGEE. CDR3 length equals 15 residues. Here the CDR3 reads CASSLTGAANEKLFF. DNA of the CDR3: TGTGCCAGCAGCTTAACAGGGGCAGCTAATGAAAAACTGTTTTTT.

This rearrangement joins TRBV7-6 to TRBJ2-6; D ambiguous. Trimming took off 2 bases at V and 2 bases at J, with 7 bases between the two ends. The CDR3 loop spans 15 amino acids. CDR1 and CDR2 (germline): SGHVS, FNYEAQ. The CDR3 bases are TGTGCCAGCAGCTTAAGTCGGGCTGGGGCCAACGTCCTGACTTTC. The encoded protein is CASSLSRAGANVLTF.